The next 29 T cell receptor beta chains were all read from a single sample in a study of shared clonotypes between healthy human individuals. Sequencing was performed with immunoSEQ multiplex PCR; in TCRdb, only in-frame clones are kept and a portion is missing. The sample lists some 980,000 clones, around three quarters occurring once. The sample comprised memory CD4+ T cells sorted from blood. Subset indicated: CD45RA-negative fraction. Source of these receptors: a man younger than 35 in good health.

V usage is TRBV6-6 and J usage is TRBJ1-5, with a weak D call TRBD1 (6 bases). Trimming stripped 6 bases from V and 3 bases from J, with 9 bases between. CDR1 MNHNY and CDR2 SVGAGI come from the germline V gene (reference sequence). The CDR3 extends over 13 amino acids. The CDR3 here is CASRAGDNQPQHF. As DNA, the CDR3 is TGTGCCAGCAGGGCAGGGGACAATCAGCCCCAGCATTTT.

A word on this clone: The identical CDR3 is also encoded by other nucleotide sequences in the sample. This chain joins TRBV18 and TRBJ2-5; no definite D call. Per germline, CDR1 KGHSH and CDR2 LQKENI. Deletions cut 3 bases from V and 2 bases from J, with 4 bases between. The CDR3 consists of 12 residues. CDR3 amino acids: CASSPGQETQYF. In DNA, the CDR3 is TGTGCCAGCTCACCGGGGCAAGAGACCCAGTACTTC.

This clone has just a few counts. The chain carries TRBV25-1 and TRBJ1-1, with D possibly matching TRBD1 (6 bases). The V end was cut by 5 bases, the J end by 7 bases, with 17 bases between. This CDR3 is built from 14 residues. Germline CDR1 MGHDK, CDR2 SYGVNS. In nucleotides, the CDR3 is TGTGCCAGCAGTAACGAGGGGAGCAGGGGTGAAGCTTTCTTT. Its translation is CASSNEGSRGEAFF.

The V call is TRBV7-8, the J call TRBJ2-1; 7 nucleotides line up with TRBD1. CDR1 and CDR2 from the germline V gene are SGHVS and FQNEAQ. Losses at the gene ends were 5 bases for V and 0 bases for J; bases not matched to a gene: 7. This CDR3 comprises 16 residues. The DNA of the CDR3 is TGTGCCAGCAGCCCGGGACAGTTTAGCTCCTACAATGAGCAGTTCTTC. Protein sequence: CASSPGQFSSYNEQFF.

The chain combines TRBV7-6 with TRBJ2-7; D gene unclear. The V gene lost 1 base and the J gene lost 5 bases, with 12 bases spanning the gap. Germline CDR1 is SGHVS and CDR2 is FNYEAQ. This CDR3 is built from 14 residues. The CDR3 loop is CASSLDGPFHEQYF. CDR3 coding DNA: TGTGCCAGCAGCTTAGATGGCCCTTTCCACGAGCAGTACTTC.

This clone was recorded only once. The sample has other DNA sequences that encode this CDR3 too. V usage is TRBV5-4 and J usage is TRBJ2-2; no reliable D call. The germline V and J ends were trimmed by 0 bases and 1 base, with 4 bases remaining between them. Germline CDR1 SGHNT, CDR2 YYREEE (reference sequence). The CDR3 spans 14 residues. DNA of the CDR3: TGTGCCAGCAGCTTGGACGGGAACACCGGGGAGCTGTTTTTT. Protein: CASSLDGNTGELFF.

This chain joins TRBV28 and TRBJ1-5, with 12 positions matching TRBD1. Trimming took 9 bases from V and 9 from J; bases not matched to a gene: 9. There are 14 residues in the CDR3. Germline assignment: CDR1 MDHEN and CDR2 SYDVKM. The CDR3 protein is CASGTGGFRGPQHF. CDR3 nucleotides: TGTGCCAGTGGGACAGGGGGCTTCAGGGGGCCCCAGCATTTT.

The rearrangement uses TRBV11-2 and TRBJ1-5; unclear D gene. The V gene lost 6 bases and the J gene lost 5 bases, with 20 bases spanning the gap. Germline-derived CDR1 and CDR2 are SGHAT and FQNNGV. The CDR3 contains 16 residues. The CDR3 here is CASRSSFCPLDQPQHF. Here the CDR3 DNA reads TGTGCCAGCAGGAGTAGCTTTTGCCCCCTAGATCAGCCCCAGCATTTT.

This rearrangement joins TRBV6-1 to TRBJ2-5, with D perhaps TRBD1 or TRBD2 (5 bases each). The CDR3 totals 13 residues. Looked up from germline, CDR1 is MNHNS and CDR2 is SASEGT. Trimming shortened V by 11 bases and J by 3 bases, and 16 bases separated the two germline ends. The CDR3 spells CAHWVRGEETQYF. The CDR3 bases are TGTGCCCACTGGGTGCGAGGGGAAGAGACCCAGTACTTC.

The V and J genes are TRBV6-5 and TRBJ2-1, with D hard to call. The V end lost 0 bases, the J end lost 2 bases, and 2 bases lay between the germline ends. CDR1 MNHEY and CDR2 SVGAGI come from the germline V gene. This CDR3 spans 13 amino acids. The chain's CDR3 is CASSYSPYNEQFF. DNA for the CDR3: TGTGCCAGCAGTTACTCACCCTACAATGAGCAGTTCTTC.

The CDR3 region has the DNA TGTGCCAGCAGTGGTGGGACTAGCGGGTGGTACAATGAGCAGTTCTTC. Amino acid sequence: CASSGGTSGWYNEQFF. V is TRBV2 and J is TRBJ2-1; 12 bases line up with TRBD2. CDR1 is SNHLY and CDR2 is FYNNEI in the germline V gene. Trimming took 4 bases from V and 4 from J; bases not matched to a gene: 5. The CDR3 has 16 residues.

This clone was observed a handful of times. The chain has TRBV7-2 and TRBJ2-7, with D hard to call. Germline loops: CDR1 SGHTA, CDR2 FQGNSA. V was trimmed by 5 bases and J by 5 bases, leaving 7 bases between them. The CDR3 totals 11 residues. CDR3 nucleotide sequence: TGTGCCAGCAGCCACCGGGACGAGCAGTACTTC. It codes for CASSHRDEQYF. The full variable domain, in which reference TRBV7-2 and TRBJ2-7 provide the parts outside the CDR3, is GAGVSQSPSNKVTEKGKDVELRCDPISGHTALYWYRQSLGQGLEFLIYFQGNSAPDKSGLPSDRFSAERTGGSVSTLTIQRTQQEDSAVYLCASSHRDEQYFGPGTRLTVT.

In this sample, this clone turned up a few times. The V gene is TRBV6-1, the J gene TRBJ1-1; no reliable D call. Germline loops: CDR1 MNHNS, CDR2 SASEGT. V lost 6 bases and J lost 8, with 10 bases in between. The CDR3 runs to 11 residues. CDR3 residues: CASSRPQEAFF. The DNA for the CDR3 is TGTGCCAGCAGCCGACCCCAGGAAGCTTTCTTT.

The rearrangement uses TRBV11-2 and TRBJ2-1; 8 nucleotides align to TRBD2. The CDR3 spans 15 residues. V was pared by 3 bases and J by 4 bases, with 5 bases of the junction left unmatched. Germline-derived CDR1 and CDR2 are SGHAT and FQNNGV. The CDR3 bases are TGTGCCAGCAGCTTTCAGCGGGAGACGTACAATGAGCAGTTCTTC. Amino acids: CASSFQRETYNEQFF.

This chain uses TRBV30 with TRBJ1-6, with D maybe TRBD1 (5 bases). The V gene lost 3 bases and the J gene lost 8 bases, with 14 bases spanning the gap. CDR3 length: 14 residues. CDR1 GTSNPN and CDR2 SVGIG come from the germline V gene (reference sequence). The CDR3 sequence: CAWRSGRADSPLHF. CDR3 coding DNA: TGTGCCTGGAGGAGCGGCAGGGCAGATTCACCCCTCCACTTT.

The chain carries TRBV2 and TRBJ2-7; tentative D call: TRBD2 (6 bases). V lost 6 bases, J lost 4 bases, and 16 bases lay in between. The CDR3 loop spans 14 amino acids. Germline CDR1 is SNHLY and CDR2 is FYNNEI. CDR3 DNA: TGTGCCAGCAGCTCTAAGGAGGGTCGATACGAGCAGTACTTC. This gives the protein CASSSKEGRYEQYF.

V gene TRBV10-3 combines with J gene TRBJ2-1; TRBD2 matches 10 bases. J lost 1 base, V lost 7 bases, and 1 base had no gene match. Germline values: CDR1 ENHRY, CDR2 SYGVKD. This CDR3 contains 14 residues. The CDR3 DNA follows: TGTGCCATCACTAGCGGGAGATCCTACAATGAGCAGTTCTTC. It yields the protein CAITSGRSYNEQFF.

This chain joins TRBV18 and TRBJ2-1; 8 nucleotides align to TRBD2. Germline V CDR1 and CDR2: KGHSH, LQKENI. The V gene end was trimmed by 4 bases and the J gene end by 5 bases; junction bases not matched to a gene: 10. CDR3 size: 16 residues. The CDR3 DNA reads TGTGCCAGCTCACTTTCCTCGGGGGGGGCTCACAATGAGCAGTTCTTC. This sequence encodes CASSLSSGGAHNEQFF.

The rearrangement joins TRBV29-1 to TRBJ2-7; 7 positions match TRBD1. This CDR3 spans 12 amino acids. V gave up 6 bases and J gave up 5 bases; unmatched junction bases: 7. Germline CDR1 SQVTM, CDR2 ANQGSEA. The CDR3 region is CSVEGQSDEQYF. CDR3 coding DNA: TGCAGCGTAGAGGGACAGTCGGACGAGCAGTACTTC.

In this sample, this clone turned up a few times. As DNA, the CDR3 is TGCGCCAGCAGCTTGGGGACGCAGAACTACAATGAGCAGTTCTTC. This sequence encodes CASSLGTQNYNEQFF. The chain couples TRBV5-1 to TRBJ2-1, with no clear D. CDR1 is SGHRS, CDR2 YFSETQ, per germline. This CDR3 has 15 residues. Trimming removed 0 bases from V and 3 bases from J, with 10 bases in between.

The genes are TRBV7-2 and TRBJ1-1, with TRBD1 as a possible D gene (6 bases). Per the germline V gene, CDR1 is SGHTA and CDR2 is FQGNSA. This CDR3 has 14 residues. The V and J ends lost 6 bases and 6 bases respectively, with 17 bases between them. In nucleotides, the CDR3 is TGTGCCAGCAGTTCCGGATGGGGGGCAGCTGAAGCTTTCTTT. Translating it yields CASSSGWGAAEAFF.

This rearrangement joins TRBV28 to TRBJ1-2; 9 bases map to TRBD1. V was pared by 6 bases and J by 4 bases, with 12 bases of the junction left unmatched. The CDR3 covers 16 residues. Germline lookup yields CDR1 MDHEN and CDR2 SYDVKM. The CDR3, as DNA: TGTGCCAGCAGCCCAGATGTACAGGGGGCGGCCTATGGCTACACCTTC. This codes for CASSPDVQGAAYGYTF.

This clone was found once. This rearrangement joins TRBV4-1 to TRBJ2-6; 10 nucleotides align to TRBD1. Germline V lookup: CDR1 MGHRA, CDR2 YSYEKL. J was trimmed by 1 base and V by 0 bases; bases with no gene match: 12. This CDR3 has 21 amino acids. DNA of the CDR3: TGCGCCAGCAGCCAAGATTTCGTCCGGGACAGGGGAATTTCTGGGGCCAACGTCCTGACTTTC. As protein: CASSQDFVRDRGISGANVLTF.

This chain uses TRBV28 with TRBJ1-5; no clear D gene. Trimming removed 2 bases at V and 7 bases at J, with 6 bases between. The V gene's germline CDR1 is MDHEN and CDR2 SYDVKM. The CDR3 runs to 12 residues. The CDR3 DNA sequence: TGTGCCAGCAGTTTAAACAGACAGCCCCAGCATTTT. It specifies CASSLNRQPQHF.

The chain couples TRBV2 to TRBJ1-6; 7 nucleotides align to TRBD1. The junction had 16 bases not matched to a gene; V was cut back by 8 bases and J by 9 bases. CDR1 and CDR2 (germline): SNHLY, FYNNEI. CDR3 length: 16 amino acids. DNA for the CDR3: TGTGCCAGCGCCGAACAGGGGTTGGGCCTTGGTTCACCCCTCCACTTT. Translated, it gives CASAEQGLGLGSPLHF.

The table lists this clone with a count of one. V and J are TRBV5-4 and TRBJ2-3; tentatively, D is TRBD2 (6 bases). The ends were cut back, 4 bases at V and 1 base at J, with 16 bases in the middle. Looked up from germline, CDR1 is SGHNT and CDR2 is YYREEE (reference sequence). CDR3 length: 16 amino acids. The DNA for the CDR3 is TGTGCCAGCAGCCTCGGGAGTGTCCACGGCACAGATACGCAGTATTTT. It is translated as CASSLGSVHGTDTQYF.

The chain is built from TRBV19 and TRBJ2-7; D gene uncertain. CDR1 and CDR2 from the germline V gene are LNHDA and SQIVND (reference sequence). The CDR3 has 12 residues. V dropped 3 bases and J dropped 6 bases, with 9 bases sitting between them. The CDR3 DNA is TGTGCCAGTAGTATTGGCCTATCCGAGCAGTACTTC. Protein sequence: CASSIGLSEQYF.

This clone was seen once. The rearrangement joins TRBV12-1 to TRBJ1-5. TRBV12-1 is a pseudogene segment. CDR3 length: 16 residues. The CDR3 nucleotides are TGTGCCAGCACCTACCGCGGGGTCAATGGCAATCAGCCCCAGCATTTT. Residues: CASTYRGVNGNQPQHF.

V usage is TRBV14 and J usage is TRBJ1-6, with D tentatively TRBD1 (6 bases). Germline CDR1 reads SGHDN; CDR2 reads FVKESK. The ends were cut back, 3 bases at V and 7 bases at J, with 7 bases in the middle. The CDR3 runs to 13 residues. The CDR3: CASSHQGNSPLHF. CDR3 DNA sequence: TGTGCCAGCAGCCATCAGGGGAATTCACCCCTCCACTTT.